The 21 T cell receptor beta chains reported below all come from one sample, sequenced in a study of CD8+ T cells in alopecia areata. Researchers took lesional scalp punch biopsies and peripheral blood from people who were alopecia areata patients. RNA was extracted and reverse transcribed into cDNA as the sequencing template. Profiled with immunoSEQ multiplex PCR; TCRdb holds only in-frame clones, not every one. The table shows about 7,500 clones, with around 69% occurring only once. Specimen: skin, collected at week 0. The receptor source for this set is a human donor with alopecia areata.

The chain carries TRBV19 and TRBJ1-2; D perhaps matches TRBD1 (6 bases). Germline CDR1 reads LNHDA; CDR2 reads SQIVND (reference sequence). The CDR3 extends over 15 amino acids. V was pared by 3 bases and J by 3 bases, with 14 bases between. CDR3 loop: CASSIPGSGDYGYTF. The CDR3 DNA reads TGTGCCAGTAGTATTCCGGGATCAGGGGACTATGGCTACACCTTC.

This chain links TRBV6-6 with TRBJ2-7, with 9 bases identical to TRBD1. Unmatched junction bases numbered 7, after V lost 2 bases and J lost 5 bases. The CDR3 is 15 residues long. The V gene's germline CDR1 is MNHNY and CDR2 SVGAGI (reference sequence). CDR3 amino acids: CASSYPGTGRNEQYF. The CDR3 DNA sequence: TGTGCCAGCAGTTACCCCGGGACAGGGAGGAACGAGCAGTACTTC.

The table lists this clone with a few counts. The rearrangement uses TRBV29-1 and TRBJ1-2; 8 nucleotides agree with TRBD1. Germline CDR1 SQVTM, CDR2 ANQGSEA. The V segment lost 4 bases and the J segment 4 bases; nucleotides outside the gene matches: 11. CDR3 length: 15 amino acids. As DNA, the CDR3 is TGCAGCGTTGCTGGACAGGGTGGAAACCTCTATGGCTACACCTTC. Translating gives CSVAGQGGNLYGYTF.

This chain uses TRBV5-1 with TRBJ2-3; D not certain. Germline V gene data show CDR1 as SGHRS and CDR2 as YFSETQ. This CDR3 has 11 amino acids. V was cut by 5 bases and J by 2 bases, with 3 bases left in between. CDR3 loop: CASRYTDTQYF. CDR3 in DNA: TGCGCCAGCAGGTACACAGATACGCAGTATTTT.

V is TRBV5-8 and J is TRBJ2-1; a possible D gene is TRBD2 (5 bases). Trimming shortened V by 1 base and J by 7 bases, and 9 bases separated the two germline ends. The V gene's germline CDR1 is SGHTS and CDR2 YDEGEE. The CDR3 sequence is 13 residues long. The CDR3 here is CASSLYGNNEQFF. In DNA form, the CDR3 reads TGTGCCAGCAGCTTGTACGGGAATAATGAGCAGTTCTTC.

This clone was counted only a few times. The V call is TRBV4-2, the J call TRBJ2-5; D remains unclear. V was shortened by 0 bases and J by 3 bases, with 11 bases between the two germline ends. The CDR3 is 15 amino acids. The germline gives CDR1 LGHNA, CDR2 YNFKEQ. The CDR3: CASSQEPSGEETQYF. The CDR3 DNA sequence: TGTGCCAGCAGCCAAGAACCGAGTGGGGAAGAGACCCAGTACTTC.

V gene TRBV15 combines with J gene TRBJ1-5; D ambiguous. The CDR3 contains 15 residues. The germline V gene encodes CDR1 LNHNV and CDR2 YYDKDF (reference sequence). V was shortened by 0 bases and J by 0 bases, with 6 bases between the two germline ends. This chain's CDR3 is CATSRDGRSNQPQHF. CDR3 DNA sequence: TGTGCCACCAGCAGAGATGGACGTAGCAATCAGCCCCAGCATTTT.

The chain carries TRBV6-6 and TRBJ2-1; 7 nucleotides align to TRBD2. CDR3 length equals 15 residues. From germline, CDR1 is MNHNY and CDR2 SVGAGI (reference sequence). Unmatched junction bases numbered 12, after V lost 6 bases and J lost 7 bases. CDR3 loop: CASSRTAFGRNEQFF. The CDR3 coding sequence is TGTGCCAGCAGCCGTACAGCTTTCGGGAGGAATGAGCAGTTCTTC.

CDR3 amino acids: CASSQTINGEKLFF. The CDR3 bases are TGCGCCAGCAGCCAGACCATAAACGGGGAAAAACTGTTTTTT. The chain couples TRBV5-1 to TRBJ1-4; D remains ambiguous. The CDR3 is 14 residues long. Trimming stripped 4 bases from V and 8 bases from J, with 15 bases between. CDR1 is SGHRS, CDR2 YFSETQ, per germline.

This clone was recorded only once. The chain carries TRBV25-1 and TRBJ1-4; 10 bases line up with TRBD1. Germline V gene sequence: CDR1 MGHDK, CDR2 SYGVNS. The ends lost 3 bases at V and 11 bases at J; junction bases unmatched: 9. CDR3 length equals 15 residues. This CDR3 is CASSETRDRGWKLFF. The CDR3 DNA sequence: TGTGCCAGCAGTGAGACACGGGACAGGGGATGGAAACTGTTTTTT.

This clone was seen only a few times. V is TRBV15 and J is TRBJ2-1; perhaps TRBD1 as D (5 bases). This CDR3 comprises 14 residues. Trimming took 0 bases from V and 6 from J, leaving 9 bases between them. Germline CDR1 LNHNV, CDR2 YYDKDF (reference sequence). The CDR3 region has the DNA TGTGCCACCAGCAGAGATAAGGGGTTCAATGAGCAGTTCTTC. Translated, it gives CATSRDKGFNEQFF.

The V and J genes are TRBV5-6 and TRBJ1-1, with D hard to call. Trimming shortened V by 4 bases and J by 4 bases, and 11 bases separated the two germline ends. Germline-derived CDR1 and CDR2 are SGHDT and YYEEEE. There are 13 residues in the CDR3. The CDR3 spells CASSMYLGTEAFF. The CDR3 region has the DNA TGTGCCAGCAGCATGTACCTGGGCACTGAAGCTTTCTTT.

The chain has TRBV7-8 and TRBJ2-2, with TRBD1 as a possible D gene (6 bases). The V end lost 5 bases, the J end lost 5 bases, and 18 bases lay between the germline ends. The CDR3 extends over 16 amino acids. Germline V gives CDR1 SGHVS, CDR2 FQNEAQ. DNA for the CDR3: TGTGCCAGCAGCCCCCGCCAGGGGAGAAGGACCGGGGAGCTGTTTTTT. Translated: CASSPRQGRRTGELFF.

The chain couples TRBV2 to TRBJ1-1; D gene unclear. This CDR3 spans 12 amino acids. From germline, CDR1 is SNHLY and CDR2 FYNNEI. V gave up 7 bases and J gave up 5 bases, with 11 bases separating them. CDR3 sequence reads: CASKARDTEAFF. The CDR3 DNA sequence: TGTGCCAGCAAGGCGAGGGATACTGAAGCTTTCTTT.

CDR3 DNA sequence: TGTGCCAGCAGGGCCGGGACAGGACTGGAGACCCAGTACTTC. It yields the protein CASRAGTGLETQYF. V and J are TRBV9 and TRBJ2-5; 8 positions match TRBD1. There are 14 residues in the CDR3. Germline trimming cut 5 bases from V and 5 bases from J; bases unmatched to any gene: 8. CDR1 is SGDLS and CDR2 is YYNGEE in the germline V gene. Based on the CDR3 plus reference TRBV9 and TRBJ2-5, the full variable domain is DSGVTQTPKHLITATGQRVTLRCSPRSGDLSVYWYQQSLDQGLQFLIQYYNGEERAKGNILERFSAQQFPDLHSELNLSSLELGDSALYFCASRAGTGLETQYFGPGTRLLVL.

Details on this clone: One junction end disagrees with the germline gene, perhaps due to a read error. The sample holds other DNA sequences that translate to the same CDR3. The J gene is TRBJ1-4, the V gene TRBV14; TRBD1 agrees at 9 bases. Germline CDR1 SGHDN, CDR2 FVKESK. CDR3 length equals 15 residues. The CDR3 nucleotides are TGTGCCAGCAGGCAATCCGGGACAGGGTCCGAAAAACTTTTTTTT. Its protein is CASRQSGTGSEKLFF.

In DNA form, the CDR3 reads TGTGCCAGCAGCGTAGGCGGGGTGGCCTACAATGAGCAGTTCTTC. It yields the protein CASSVGGVAYNEQFF. The V and J genes are TRBV9 and TRBJ2-1; possibly TRBD2 for D (6 bases). CDR1 is SGDLS, CDR2 YYNGEE, per germline. Deletions cut 0 bases from V and 2 bases from J, with 9 bases between. The CDR3 contains 15 residues.

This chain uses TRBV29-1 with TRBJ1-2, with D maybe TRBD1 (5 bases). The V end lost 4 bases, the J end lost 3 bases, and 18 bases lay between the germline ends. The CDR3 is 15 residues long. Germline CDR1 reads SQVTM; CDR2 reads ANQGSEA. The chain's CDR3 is CSVVKEIGDDYGYTF. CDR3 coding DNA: TGCAGCGTTGTGAAAGAAATAGGGGACGACTATGGCTACACCTTC.

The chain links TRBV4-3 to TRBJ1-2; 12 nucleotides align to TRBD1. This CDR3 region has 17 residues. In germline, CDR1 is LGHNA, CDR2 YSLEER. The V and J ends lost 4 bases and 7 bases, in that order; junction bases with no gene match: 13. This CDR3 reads CASSRKSGTGGWGGYTF. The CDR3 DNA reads TGCGCCAGCAGCCGAAAAAGCGGGACAGGGGGCTGGGGTGGCTACACCTTC.

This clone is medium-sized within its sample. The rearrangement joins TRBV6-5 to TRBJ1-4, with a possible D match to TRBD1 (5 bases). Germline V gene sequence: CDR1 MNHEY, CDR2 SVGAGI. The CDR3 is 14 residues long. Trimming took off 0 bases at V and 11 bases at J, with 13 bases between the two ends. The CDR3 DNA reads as TGTGCCAGCAGTTACTCTGGGTCTTCAGGGAAACTGTTTTTT. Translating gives CASSYSGSSGKLFF.

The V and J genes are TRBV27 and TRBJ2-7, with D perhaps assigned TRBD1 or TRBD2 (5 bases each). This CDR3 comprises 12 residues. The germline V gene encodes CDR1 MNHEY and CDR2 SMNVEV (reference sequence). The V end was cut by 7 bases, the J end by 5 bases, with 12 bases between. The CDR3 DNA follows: TGTGCCAGCAACCGGGGACGGGACGAGCAGTACTTC. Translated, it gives CASNRGRDEQYF.